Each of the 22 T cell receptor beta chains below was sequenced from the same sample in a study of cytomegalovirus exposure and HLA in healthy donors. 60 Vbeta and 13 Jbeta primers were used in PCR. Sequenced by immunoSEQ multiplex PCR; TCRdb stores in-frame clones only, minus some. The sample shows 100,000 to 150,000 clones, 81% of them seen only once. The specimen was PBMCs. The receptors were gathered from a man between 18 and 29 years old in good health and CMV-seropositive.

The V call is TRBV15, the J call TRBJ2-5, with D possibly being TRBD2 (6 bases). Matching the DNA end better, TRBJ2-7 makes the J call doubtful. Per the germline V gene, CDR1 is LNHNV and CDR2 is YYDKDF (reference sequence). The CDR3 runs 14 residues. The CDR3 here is CATGKEGLLYEQYF. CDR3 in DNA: TGTGCCACCGGTAAGGAGGGCCTTCTCTACGAGCAGTACTTC.

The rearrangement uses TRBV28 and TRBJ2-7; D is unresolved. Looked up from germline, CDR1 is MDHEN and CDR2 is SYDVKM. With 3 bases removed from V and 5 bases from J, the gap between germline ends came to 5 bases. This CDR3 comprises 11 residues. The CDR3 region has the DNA TGTGCCAGCAGTTTTCTCCACGAGCAGTACTTC. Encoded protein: CASSFLHEQYF.

CDR3 nucleotide sequence: TGTGCCAGCAGCCCGACAGGGACTACAGATACGCAGTATTTT. It yields the protein CASSPTGTTDTQYF. The V call is TRBV9, the J call TRBJ2-3, with D possibly matching TRBD1 (7 bases). CDR1 SGDLS and CDR2 YYNGEE come from the germline V gene. The CDR3 contains 14 residues. Between the trimmed V and J ends, which lost 4 bases and 3 bases, there was a span of 12 bases.

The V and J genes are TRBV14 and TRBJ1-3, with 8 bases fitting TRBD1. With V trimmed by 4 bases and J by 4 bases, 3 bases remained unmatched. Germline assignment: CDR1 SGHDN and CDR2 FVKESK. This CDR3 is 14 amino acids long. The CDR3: CASSRQGFGNTIYF. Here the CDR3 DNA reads TGTGCCAGCAGCCGACAGGGGTTCGGAAACACCATATATTTT.

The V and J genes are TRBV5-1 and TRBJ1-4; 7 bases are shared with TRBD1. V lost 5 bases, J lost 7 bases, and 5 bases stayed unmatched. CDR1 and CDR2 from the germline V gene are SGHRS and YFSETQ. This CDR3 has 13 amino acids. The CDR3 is CASSEGQSEKLFF. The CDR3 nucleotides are TGCGCCAGCAGTGAGGGACAGAGTGAAAAACTGTTTTTT.

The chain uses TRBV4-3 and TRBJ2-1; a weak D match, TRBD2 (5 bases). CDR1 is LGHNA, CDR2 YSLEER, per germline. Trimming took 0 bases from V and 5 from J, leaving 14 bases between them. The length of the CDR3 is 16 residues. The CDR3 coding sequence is TGCGCCAGCAGCCAAGACGCGGCGCGGGTTGACAATGAGCAGTTCTTC. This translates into CASSQDAARVDNEQFF.

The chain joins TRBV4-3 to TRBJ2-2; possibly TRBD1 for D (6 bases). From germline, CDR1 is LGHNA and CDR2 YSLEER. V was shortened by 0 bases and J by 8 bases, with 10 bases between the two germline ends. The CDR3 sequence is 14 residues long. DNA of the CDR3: TGCGCCAGCAGCCAAGATCAGGGGATTGGGGAGCTGTTTTTT. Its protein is CASSQDQGIGELFF.

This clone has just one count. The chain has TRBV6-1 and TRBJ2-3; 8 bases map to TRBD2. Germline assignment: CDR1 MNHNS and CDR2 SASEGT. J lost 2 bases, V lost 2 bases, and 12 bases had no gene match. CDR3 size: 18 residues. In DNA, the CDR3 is TGTGCCAGCAGTGAACGCCCCGGGGTAGCGGGAACCACAGATACGCAGTATTTT. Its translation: CASSERPGVAGTTDTQYF.

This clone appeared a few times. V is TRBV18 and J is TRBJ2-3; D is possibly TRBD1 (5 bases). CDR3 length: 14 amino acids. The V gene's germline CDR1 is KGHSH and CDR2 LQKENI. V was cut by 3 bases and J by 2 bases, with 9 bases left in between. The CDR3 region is CASSPRTNTDTQYF. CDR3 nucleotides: TGTGCCAGCTCACCCCGGACAAACACAGATACGCAGTATTTT. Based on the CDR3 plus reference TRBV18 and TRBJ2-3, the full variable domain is NAGVMQNPRHLVRRRGQEARLRCSPMKGHSHVYWYRQLPEEGLKFMVYLQKENIIDESGMPKERFSAEFPKEGPSILRIQQVVRGDSAAYFCASSPRTNTDTQYFGPGTRLTVL.

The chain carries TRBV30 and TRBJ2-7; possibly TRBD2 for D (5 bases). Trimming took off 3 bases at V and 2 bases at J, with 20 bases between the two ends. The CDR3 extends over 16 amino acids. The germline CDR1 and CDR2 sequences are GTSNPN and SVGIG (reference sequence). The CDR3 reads CAWRPTPTRAPYEQYF. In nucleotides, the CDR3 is TGTGCCTGGAGACCCACCCCCACTAGGGCCCCCTACGAGCAGTACTTC.

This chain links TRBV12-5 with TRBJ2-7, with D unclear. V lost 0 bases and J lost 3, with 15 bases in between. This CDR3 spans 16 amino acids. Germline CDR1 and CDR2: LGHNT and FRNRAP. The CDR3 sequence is CASGLVLSRPNYEQYF. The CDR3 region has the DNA TGTGCTAGTGGTTTGGTACTTTCTAGACCTAACTACGAGCAGTACTTC.

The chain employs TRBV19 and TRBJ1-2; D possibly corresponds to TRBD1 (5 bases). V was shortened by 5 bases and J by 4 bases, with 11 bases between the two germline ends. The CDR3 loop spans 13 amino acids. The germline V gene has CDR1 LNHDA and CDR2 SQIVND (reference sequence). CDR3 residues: CASSVQGLYGYTF. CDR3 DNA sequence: TGTGCCAGTAGTGTCCAGGGTCTCTATGGCTACACCTTC.

The CDR3 loop reads CASSEGLAGYEQYF. CDR3 nucleotide sequence: TGTGCCAGCAGTGAAGGACTAGCGGGGTACGAGCAGTACTTC. The V call is TRBV2, the J call TRBJ2-7; the match to TRBD2 covers 11 bases. The CDR3 spans 14 residues. V lost 1 base to trimming and J lost 4 bases; unmatched junction nucleotides: 0. The germline V gene encodes CDR1 SNHLY and CDR2 FYNNEI.

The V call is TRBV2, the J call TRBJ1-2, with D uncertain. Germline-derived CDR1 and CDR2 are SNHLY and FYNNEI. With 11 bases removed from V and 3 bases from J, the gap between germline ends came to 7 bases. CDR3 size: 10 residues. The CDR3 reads CAWADYGYTF. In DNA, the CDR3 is TGTGCCTGGGCAGACTATGGCTACACCTTC.

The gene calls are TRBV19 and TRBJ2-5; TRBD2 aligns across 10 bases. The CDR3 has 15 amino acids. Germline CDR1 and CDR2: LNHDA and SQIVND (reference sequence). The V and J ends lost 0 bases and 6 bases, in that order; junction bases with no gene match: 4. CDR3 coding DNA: TGTGCCAGTAGTATAGAACTAGCGGGACGTCAGACCCAGTACTTC. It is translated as CASSIELAGRQTQYF.

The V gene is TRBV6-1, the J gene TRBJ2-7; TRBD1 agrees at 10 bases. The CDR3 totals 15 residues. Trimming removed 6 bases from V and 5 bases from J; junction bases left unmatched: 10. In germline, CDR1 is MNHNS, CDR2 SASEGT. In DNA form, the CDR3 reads TGTGCCAGCAGCTTCCCGGGACAGGGGACCCACGAGCAGTACTTC. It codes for CASSFPGQGTHEQYF.

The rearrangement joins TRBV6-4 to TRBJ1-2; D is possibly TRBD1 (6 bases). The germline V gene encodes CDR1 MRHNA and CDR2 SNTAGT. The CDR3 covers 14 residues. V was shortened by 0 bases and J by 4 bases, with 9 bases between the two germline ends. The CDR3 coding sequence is TGTGCCAGCAGTGACTCCCAGGGGCTCTATGGCTACACCTTC. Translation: CASSDSQGLYGYTF.

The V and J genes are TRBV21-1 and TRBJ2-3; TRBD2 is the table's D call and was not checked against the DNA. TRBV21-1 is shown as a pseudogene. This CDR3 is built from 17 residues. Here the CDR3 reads CASSKEGDGGITDTQYF. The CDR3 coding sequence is TGTGCCAGCAGCAAAGAGGGCGACGGGGGGATCACAGATACGCAGTATTTT.

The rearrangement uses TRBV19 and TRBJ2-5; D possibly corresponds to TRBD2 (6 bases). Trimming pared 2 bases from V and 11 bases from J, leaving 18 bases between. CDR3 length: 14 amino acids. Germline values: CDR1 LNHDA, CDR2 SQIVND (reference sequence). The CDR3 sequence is CASSIQGGTGEQYF. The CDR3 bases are TGTGCCAGTAGTATACAGGGAGGTACTGGGGAGCAGTACTTC.

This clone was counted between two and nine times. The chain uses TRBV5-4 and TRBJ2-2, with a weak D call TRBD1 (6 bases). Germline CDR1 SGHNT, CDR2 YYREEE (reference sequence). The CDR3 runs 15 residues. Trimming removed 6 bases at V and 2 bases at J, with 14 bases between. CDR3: CASTLTGPNTGELFF. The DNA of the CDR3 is TGTGCCAGCACACTCACAGGGCCCAACACCGGGGAGCTGTTTTTT.

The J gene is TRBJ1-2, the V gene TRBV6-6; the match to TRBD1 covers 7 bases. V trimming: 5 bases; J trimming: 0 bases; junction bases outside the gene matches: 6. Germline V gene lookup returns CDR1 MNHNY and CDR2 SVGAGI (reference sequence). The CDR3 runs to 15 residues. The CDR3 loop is CASSGQAPTNYGYTF. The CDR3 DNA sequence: TGTGCCAGCAGTGGACAGGCCCCTACTAACTATGGCTACACCTTC.

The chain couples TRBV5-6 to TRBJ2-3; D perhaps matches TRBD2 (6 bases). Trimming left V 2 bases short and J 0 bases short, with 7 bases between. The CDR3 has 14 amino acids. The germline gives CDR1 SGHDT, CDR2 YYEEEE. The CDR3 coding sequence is TGTGCCAGCAGCTTCGGGGGAAGCACAGATACGCAGTATTTT. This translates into CASSFGGSTDTQYF.